What follows describes a single T cell receptor (beta chain). Trimming cost V 7 bases and J 3 bases, with 18 bases left between them. The CDR3 spans 15 residues. Germline CDR1 is SEHNR and CDR2 is FQNEAQ (reference sequence). This entry belongs to a study of blood T cell repertoires in COVID-19. At the level of the study: Material from acute and convalescent COVID-19 was sourced from the United States, Italy and Spain.

The study recruited people aged roughly 18 to 100 years across around 23 US areas. Here immunoSEQ multiplex PCR was the method, and the copy in TCRdb shows in-frame clones only, minus some. In the table there are some 300,000 clones, around nine tenths of which are singletons. The clonotype comes from a woman in her 30s who had recovered from COVID-19. Specimen: PBMCs or T cells enriched from blood (not recorded which). The rearrangement joins TRBV7-9 to TRBJ1-2; D not certain. The CDR3 protein is CASTSPSRVDYGYTF. For the CDR3, the DNA is TGTGCCAGCACTTCCCCCTCGAGGGTTGACTATGGCTACACCTTC. Filled out from reference TRBV7-9 and TRBJ1-2, the complete variable domain reads DTGVSQNPRHKITKRGQNVTFRCDPISEHNRLYWYRQTLGQGPEFLTYFQNEAQLEKSRLLSDRFSAERPKGSFSTLEIQRTEQGDSAMYLCASTSPSRVDYGYTFGSGTRLTVV.